The 19 T cell receptor beta chains reported below all come from one sample, sequenced in a study of glioma-infiltrating T cells after dendritic cell vaccination. The assay was immunoSEQ multiplex PCR, and TCRdb's table has in-frame clones only and misses some. Here the sample spans around 100,000 clones, roughly 81% being singletons. This material consisted of blood, taken before dendritic cell vaccination. Receptor source: a human donor with glioblastoma.

The V and J genes are TRBV27 and TRBJ1-5; TRBD1 might be the D (5 bases). The CDR3 totals 14 residues. V lost 5 bases and J lost 6, with 14 bases in between. In germline, CDR1 is MNHEY, CDR2 SMNVEV (reference sequence). The CDR3 DNA sequence: TGTGCCAGCAGTGATTCAGGGTGGGGTCAGCCCCAGCATTTT. This translates into CASSDSGWGQPQHF.

The V and J genes are TRBV4-2 and TRBJ2-1; 9 positions agree with TRBD2. The CDR3 is 16 residues long. Trimming at V came to 3 bases and at J to 8 bases, leaving 11 bases not matched to a gene. The germline gives CDR1 LGHNA, CDR2 YNFKEQ. The CDR3 protein is CASSQGGLAGLDEQFF. For the CDR3, the DNA is TGTGCCAGCAGCCAGGGCGGGCTAGCGGGGCTAGATGAGCAGTTCTTC.

The rearrangement joins TRBV9 to TRBJ2-3; the D is unclear. This CDR3 spans 15 amino acids. V was cut by 5 bases and J by 2 bases, with 15 bases left in between. The germline V gene encodes CDR1 SGDLS and CDR2 YYNGEE. CDR3 loop: CASRSSMGITDTQYF. The CDR3 nucleotides are TGTGCCAGCAGATCGTCGATGGGCATCACAGATACGCAGTATTTT.

The V gene is TRBV5-4, the J gene TRBJ2-5, with 8 positions matching TRBD1. This CDR3 comprises 15 residues. The germline gives CDR1 SGHNT, CDR2 YYREEE (reference sequence). The V gene end was trimmed by 2 bases and the J gene end by 5 bases; junction bases not matched to a gene: 8. CDR3 region: CASSFQGARLETQYF. DNA for the CDR3: TGTGCCAGCAGCTTTCAGGGGGCCCGGCTGGAGACCCAGTACTTC.

In nucleotides, the CDR3 is TGTGCCACCAGCAGCAGACAGGGCGGCAATCAGCCCCAGCATTTT. Translation gives CATSSRQGGNQPQHF. The V call is TRBV15, the J call TRBJ1-5, with TRBD1 matching over 7 bases. J was trimmed by 2 bases and V by 3 bases; bases with no gene match: 4. Germline CDR1 and CDR2: LNHNV and YYDKDF (reference sequence). This CDR3 has 15 residues.

V usage is TRBV7-8 and J usage is TRBJ2-7, with 11 bases aligning to TRBD1. This CDR3 has 17 residues. The ends lost 1 base at V and 2 bases at J; junction bases unmatched: 7. CDR1 is SGHVS and CDR2 is FQNEAQ in the germline V gene. DNA for the CDR3: TGTGCCAGCAGCTTAGGCACCGGGACAGGGGGAACCTACGAGCAGTACTTC. This translates into CASSLGTGTGGTYEQYF.

This chain links TRBV11-2 with TRBJ2-5; a weak D match, TRBD2 (5 bases). This CDR3 contains 14 residues. The germline V gene encodes CDR1 SGHAT and CDR2 FQNNGV. Trimming took off 1 base at V and 5 bases at J, with 11 bases between the two ends. CDR3 loop: CASSLVASSETQYF. In nucleotides, the CDR3 is TGTGCCAGCAGCTTAGTGGCTAGCTCGGAGACCCAGTACTTC.

The count of this clone is one. The V call is TRBV7-9, the J call TRBJ2-1, with 8 bases fitting TRBD2. V dropped 5 bases and J dropped 6; count of bases not matched to a gene: 9. The CDR3 length is 15 residues. In germline, CDR1 is SEHNR, CDR2 FQNEAQ (reference sequence). CDR3 loop: CASSRSGGSLNEQFF. Written as DNA, the CDR3 is TGTGCCAGCAGCCGGAGCGGGGGTAGTCTCAATGAGCAGTTCTTC.

This chain links TRBV11-2 with TRBJ2-4; 9 bases map to TRBD1. This CDR3 spans 17 amino acids. The germline CDR1 and CDR2 sequences are SGHAT and FQNNGV. Trimming took 1 base from V and 0 from J; bases not matched to a gene: 4. CDR3 residues: CASSLVGQGIAKNIQYF. The CDR3, as DNA: TGTGCCAGCAGCTTAGTGGGACAGGGTATAGCCAAAAACATTCAGTACTTC. The full variable domain, rest sourced from reference TRBV11-2 and TRBJ2-4, is EAGVAQSPRYKIIEKRQSVAFWCNPISGHATLYWYQQILGQGPKLLIQFQNNGVVDDSQLPKDRFSAERLKGVDSTLKIQPAKLEDSAVYLCASSLVGQGIAKNIQYFGAGTRLSVL.

The V gene is TRBV9, the J gene TRBJ2-7; 10 nucleotides agree with TRBD2. Germline lookup yields CDR1 SGDLS and CDR2 YYNGEE. The CDR3 covers 15 residues. Trimming cost V 3 bases and J 2 bases; bases outside gene matches: 5. The CDR3 DNA reads TGTGCCAGCAGCGAGGGGAGCGGGGGGGCCTACGAGCAGTACTTC. It encodes CASSEGSGGAYEQYF. The variable domain in full, with the rest retrieved from reference TRBV9 and TRBJ2-7, is DSGVTQTPKHLITATGQRVTLRCSPRSGDLSVYWYQQSLDQGLQFLIQYYNGEERAKGNILERFSAQQFPDLHSELNLSSLELGDSALYFCASSEGSGGAYEQYFGPGTRLTVT.

This chain links TRBV6-4 with TRBJ1-1; D ambiguous. The CDR3 sequence is 15 residues long. V gave up 3 bases and J gave up 1 base, with 12 bases separating them. Germline V gene data show CDR1 as MRHNA and CDR2 as SNTAGT. The CDR3 sequence is CASSDSRAENTEAFF. The CDR3 coding sequence is TGTGCCAGCAGTGATTCGCGGGCAGAGAACACTGAAGCTTTCTTT.

The chain uses TRBV6-1 and TRBJ1-2; TRBD1 agrees at 7 bases. The CDR3 extends over 15 amino acids. Germline loops: CDR1 MNHNS, CDR2 SASEGT. V lost 0 bases to trimming and J lost 8 bases; unmatched junction nucleotides: 9. This CDR3 is CASSEAGQFFGGYTF. CDR3 in DNA: TGTGCCAGCAGTGAAGCGGGACAGTTCTTTGGCGGCTACACCTTC.

The gene calls are TRBV5-1 and TRBJ2-7, with a weak D call TRBD1 (5 bases). CDR1 is SGHRS and CDR2 is YFSETQ in the germline V gene. CDR3 length equals 17 residues. V was pared by 4 bases and J by 0 bases, with 20 bases between. CDR3 in amino acids: CASSRHFGKGSSYEQYF. DNA for the CDR3: TGCGCCAGCAGCCGACATTTTGGAAAGGGGTCCTCCTACGAGCAGTACTTC.

As DNA, the CDR3 is TGTGCCCTTGGACAGGGCCGAGGTCCTACAGATACGCAGTATTTT. Protein product: CALGQGRGPTDTQYF. The gene calls are TRBV10-3 and TRBJ2-3; 8 nucleotides match TRBD1. This CDR3 has 15 amino acids. The J segment lost 3 bases and the V segment lost 11 bases, leaving 13 bases of the junction unmatched. Germline V gives CDR1 ENHRY, CDR2 SYGVKD.

The V gene is TRBV5-4, the J gene TRBJ2-7, with TRBD2 matching over 7 bases. The trim removed 0 bases at V and 0 bases at J, leaving 6 bases unmatched. The CDR3 sequence is 16 residues long. CDR1 and CDR2 (germline): SGHNT, YYREEE (reference sequence). CDR3 sequence (DNA): TGTGCCAGCAGCTTGGCCTTCGGGGGGTCCTCCTACGAGCAGTACTTC. Translated, it gives CASSLAFGGSSYEQYF.

The chain links TRBV19 to TRBJ2-3; 11 nucleotides align to TRBD1. Trimming removed 4 bases from V and 4 bases from J; junction bases left unmatched: 7. Germline V gene lookup returns CDR1 LNHDA and CDR2 SQIVND (reference sequence). The CDR3 runs to 16 residues. The CDR3 loop is CASSNPGQGVADTQYF. The CDR3 DNA reads as TGTGCCAGTAGTAATCCGGGACAGGGGGTCGCAGATACGCAGTATTTT.

The V call is TRBV2, the J call TRBJ2-3; TRBD2 might be the D (6 bases). The V gene's germline CDR1 is SNHLY and CDR2 FYNNEI. The CDR3 extends over 15 amino acids. Trimming took 1 base from V and 1 from J, leaving 9 bases between them. The CDR3 loop is CASSEGSGGTDTQYF. CDR3 in DNA: TGTGCCAGCAGTGAAGGGTCGGGAGGCACAGATACGCAGTATTTT.

The J gene is TRBJ2-7, the V gene TRBV5-4; 12 nucleotides match TRBD2. This CDR3 has 14 amino acids. From germline, CDR1 is SGHNT and CDR2 YYREEE (reference sequence). After removal of 4 bases from V and 3 bases from J, the junction contained 2 bases not matched to a gene. The CDR3 sequence: CASSRLAGVYEQYF. CDR3 sequence (DNA): TGTGCCAGCAGCCGACTAGCGGGGGTCTACGAGCAGTACTTC. The full variable domain, with the rest looked up from reference TRBV5-4 and TRBJ2-7, is ETGVTQSPTHLIKTRGQQVTLRCSSQSGHNTVSWYQQALGQGPQFIFQYYREEENGRGNFPPRFSGLQFPNYSSELNVNALELDDSALYLCASSRLAGVYEQYFGPGTRLTVT.

The chain couples TRBV21-1 to TRBJ2-7; whether TRBD1, the table's D call, matches the DNA was not checked. TRBV21-1 has pseudogene status. This CDR3 is built from 18 residues. The CDR3 nucleotides are TGTGCCAGCAGCGCAGCCCTCGATGGACAGCACTCTACCTACGAGCAGTACTTC. Residues: CASSAALDGQHSTYEQYF.